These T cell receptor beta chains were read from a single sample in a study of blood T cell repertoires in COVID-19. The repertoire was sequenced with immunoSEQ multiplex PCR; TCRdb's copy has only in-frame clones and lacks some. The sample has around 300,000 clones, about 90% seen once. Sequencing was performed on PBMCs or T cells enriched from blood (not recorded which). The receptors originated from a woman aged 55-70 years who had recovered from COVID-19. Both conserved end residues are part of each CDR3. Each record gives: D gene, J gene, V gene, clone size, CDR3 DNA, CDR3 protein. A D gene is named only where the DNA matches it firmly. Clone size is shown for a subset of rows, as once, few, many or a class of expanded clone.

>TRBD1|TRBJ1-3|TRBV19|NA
TGTGCCAGTAGGGGACAGGTTTACTCTGGAAACACCATATATTTT
CASRGQVYSGNTIYF
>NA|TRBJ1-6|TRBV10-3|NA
TGTGCCATCAGTGAGTCTGGAGCGGATAATTCACCCCTCCACTTT
CAISESGADNSPLHF
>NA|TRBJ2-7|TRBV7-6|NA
TGTGCCAGCAGCAAAGGCGGGGGCACTTACGAGCAGTACTTC
CASSKGGGTYEQYF
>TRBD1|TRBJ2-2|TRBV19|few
TGTGCCAGTAGGCGACAGGGGGCGCGGACCGGGGAGCTGTTTTTT
CASRRQGARTGELFF
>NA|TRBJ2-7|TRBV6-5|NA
TGTGCCAGCACATCAGGGGAACTAATCTCCTACGAGCAGTACTTC
CASTSGELISYEQYF
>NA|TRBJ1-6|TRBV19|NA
TGTGCCAGCACCACCAGGACATACGACAGTTCACCCCTCCACTTT
CASTTRTYDSSPLHF
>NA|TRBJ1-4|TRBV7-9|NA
TGTGCCAGCAGCTTAGTTGTGTCAGATGAAAAACTGTTTTTT
CASSLVVSDEKLFF
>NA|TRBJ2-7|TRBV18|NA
TGTGCCAGCTCATCGGACAGTTTTACCTACGAGCAGTACTTC
CASSSDSFTYEQYF
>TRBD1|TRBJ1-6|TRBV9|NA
TGTGCCAGCAGCGTTTGGGGGGACAGATCACCCCTCCACTTT
CASSVWGDRSPLHF
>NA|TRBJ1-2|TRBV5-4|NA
TGTGCCAGCAGCTTTGCTGGGAGCGGCTACACCTTC
CASSFAGSGYTF
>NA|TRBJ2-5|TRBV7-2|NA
TGTGCCAGCAGCTGGGCTGGCGGGATAGAGACCCAGTACTTC
CASSWAGGIETQYF
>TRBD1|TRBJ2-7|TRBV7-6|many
TGTGCCAGCAGCGCCCGGGACAGCTCCTACGAGCAGTACTTC
CASSARDSSYEQYF
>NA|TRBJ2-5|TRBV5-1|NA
TGCGCCAGCAGCTTGGGAAGTCGCGAGCCGAGTTGGGAGACCCAGTACTTC
CASSLGSREPSWETQYF
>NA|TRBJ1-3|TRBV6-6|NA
TGTGCCAGCAGTATCACAGCTCACTCTGGAAACACCATATATTTT
CASSITAHSGNTIYF
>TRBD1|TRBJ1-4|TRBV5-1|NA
TGCGCCAGCAGCTTGGGGACAGGGCCCGGAGGTCCTAATGAAAAACTGTTTTTT
CASSLGTGPGGPNEKLFF
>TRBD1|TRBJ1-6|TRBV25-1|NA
TGTGCCAGCGGACAGGGGCTTGACTCACCCCTCCACTTT
CASGQGLDSPLHF
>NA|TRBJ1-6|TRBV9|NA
TGTGCCAGCAGCTCGAAAGAGGGGGAGTACACCTATAATTCACCCCTCCACTTT
CASSSKEGEYTYNSPLHF
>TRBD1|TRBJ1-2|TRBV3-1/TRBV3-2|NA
TGTGCCAGCAGCCAAGACGTGGGACAGCGCTATGGCTACACCTTC
CASSQDVGQRYGYTF
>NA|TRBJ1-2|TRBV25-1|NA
TGTGCCAGCAGTGAGATCGACAGAGGTTACACCTTC
CASSEIDRGYTF
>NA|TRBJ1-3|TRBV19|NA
TGTGCCAGTAGTTCACAGAACTCTGGAAACACCATATATTTT
CASSSQNSGNTIYF
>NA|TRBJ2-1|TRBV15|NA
TGTGCCACCAGCAGGGAGGTGGAGATGAGAAATGAGCAGTTCTTC
CATSREVEMRNEQFF
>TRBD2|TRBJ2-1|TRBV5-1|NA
TGCGCCAGCAGCCCCTTAGCGGGAGGCCCCAATGAGCAGTTCTTC
CASSPLAGGPNEQFF
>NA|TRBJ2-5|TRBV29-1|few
TGCAGCGTTTCGAGAGTTGTAGAGACCCAGTACTTC
CSVSRVVETQYF